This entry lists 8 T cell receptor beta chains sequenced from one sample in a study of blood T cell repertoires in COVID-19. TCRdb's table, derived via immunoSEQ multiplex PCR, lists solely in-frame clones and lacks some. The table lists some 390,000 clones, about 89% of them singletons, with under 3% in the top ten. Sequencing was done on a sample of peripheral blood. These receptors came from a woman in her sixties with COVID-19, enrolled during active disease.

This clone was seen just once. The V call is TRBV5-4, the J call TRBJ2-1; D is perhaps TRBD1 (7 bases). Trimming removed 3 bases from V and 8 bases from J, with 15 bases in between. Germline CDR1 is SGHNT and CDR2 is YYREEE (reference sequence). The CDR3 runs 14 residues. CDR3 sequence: CASSSGGQRDEQFF. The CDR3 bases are TGTGCCAGCAGCTCAGGGGGGCAGAGAGATGAGCAGTTCTTC.

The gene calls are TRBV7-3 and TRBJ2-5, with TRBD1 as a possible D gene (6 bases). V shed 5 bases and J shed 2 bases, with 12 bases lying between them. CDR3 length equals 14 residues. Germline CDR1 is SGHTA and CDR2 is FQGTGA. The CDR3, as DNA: TGTGCCAGCAGCGCCCACAGGGAACAAGAGACCCAGTACTTC. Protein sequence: CASSAHREQETQYF. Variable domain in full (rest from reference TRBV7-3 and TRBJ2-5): GAGVSQTPSNKVTEKGKYVELRCDPISGHTALYWYRQSLGQGPEFLIYFQGTGAADDSGLPNDRFFAVRPEGSVSTLKIQRTERGDSAVYLCASSAHREQETQYFGPGTRLLVL.

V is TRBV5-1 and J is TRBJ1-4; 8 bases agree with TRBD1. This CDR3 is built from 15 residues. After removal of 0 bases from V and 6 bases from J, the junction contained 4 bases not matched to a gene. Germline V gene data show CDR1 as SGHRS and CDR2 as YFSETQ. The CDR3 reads CASSLGGQGYEKLFF. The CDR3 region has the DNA TGCGCCAGCAGCTTGGGAGGACAGGGATATGAAAAACTGTTTTTT. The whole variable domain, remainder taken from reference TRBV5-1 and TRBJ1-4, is KAGVTQTPRYLIKTRGQQVTLSCSPISGHRSVSWYQQTPGQGLQFLFEYFSETQRNKGNFPGRFSGRQFSNSRSEMNVSTLELGDSALYLCASSLGGQGYEKLFFGSGTQLSVL.

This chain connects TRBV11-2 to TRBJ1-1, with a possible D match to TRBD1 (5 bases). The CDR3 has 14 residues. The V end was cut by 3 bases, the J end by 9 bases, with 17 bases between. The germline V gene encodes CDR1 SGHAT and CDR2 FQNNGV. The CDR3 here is CASSFLREGSQAFF. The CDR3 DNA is TGTGCCAGCAGCTTCCTCAGGGAGGGTAGTCAAGCTTTCTTT.

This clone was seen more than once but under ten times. The CDR3 coding sequence is TGTGCCAGCAGCGCGACTAGCGGGGGTTCGATAGATACGCAGTATTTT. This gives the protein CASSATSGGSIDTQYF. The rearrangement links TRBV7-9 to TRBJ2-3, with 12 bases that match TRBD2. The CDR3 length is 16 residues. The V gene's germline CDR1 is SEHNR and CDR2 FQNEAQ (reference sequence). V shed 5 bases, J shed 5 bases, and the junction held 8 bases outside the gene matches.

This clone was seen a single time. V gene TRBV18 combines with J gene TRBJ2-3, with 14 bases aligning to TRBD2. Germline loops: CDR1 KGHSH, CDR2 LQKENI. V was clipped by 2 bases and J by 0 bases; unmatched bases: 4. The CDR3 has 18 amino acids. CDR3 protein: CASSPIWTSGGSTDTQYF. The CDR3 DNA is TGTGCCAGCTCACCAATATGGACTAGCGGGGGGAGCACAGATACGCAGTATTTT.

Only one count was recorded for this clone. CDR3 protein: CASSLQSTIVSNQPQHF. The CDR3, as DNA: TGTGCCAGCAGCCTTCAGTCCACAATCGTTAGCAATCAGCCCCAGCATTTT. The V and J genes are TRBV7-2 and TRBJ1-5; no clear D gene. Trimming left V 5 bases short and J 0 bases short, with 17 bases between. Per germline, CDR1 SGHTA and CDR2 FQGNSA. CDR3 size: 17 residues.

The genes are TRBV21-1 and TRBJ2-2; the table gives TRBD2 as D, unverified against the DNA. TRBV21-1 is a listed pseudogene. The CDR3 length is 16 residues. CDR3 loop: CASTKRGGGRTGELFF. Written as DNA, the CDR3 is TGTGCCAGCACCAAAAGGGGCGGGGGCCGCACCGGGGAGCTGTTTTTT.